The sequence of this T cell receptor beta chain was determined in a study of blood T cell repertoires in COVID-19. Study in general: Specimens from acute and convalescent COVID-19 originated in the United States, Italy and Spain. Nucleic acid was either cDNA or gDNA, and it came from T cells, B-cell-depleted T cells, or PBMCs.

Germline CDR1 is MNHEY and CDR2 is SVGAGI. The length of the CDR3 is 14 residues. The ends lost 6 bases at V and 8 bases at J; junction bases unmatched: 11. Under the authors' procedure: Amplification from reference gene primers served as the basis for estimated nucleated cell counts. This table comes from immunoSEQ multiplex PCR, and its TCRdb copy is limited to in-frame clones, with some not included. The DNA gave D and trimming, while V, J and clone size come from that table. This table holds around 97,000 clones, approximately 84% found once. Sequenced material: peripheral blood. The rearrangement joins TRBV6-5 to TRBJ1-2; 8 bases agree with TRBD1. This TCR was recovered from a human donor in a cohort sampled during active COVID-19. In DNA form, the CDR3 reads TGTGCCAGCAGCCGGGACAGGATAGGCCACGGCTACACCTTC. Its protein is CASSRDRIGHGYTF.